The clone carrying this TCR beta chain was picked up one time. V dropped 5 bases and J dropped 4; count of bases not matched to a gene: 6. The CDR3 runs to 14 residues. Germline V gene lookup returns CDR1 SEHNR and CDR2 FQNEAQ (reference sequence). The data are from a study of CDR3 diversity in severe acne. TCRdb reprocessed the PCR reads via MiXCR and lists one record per CDR3 protein. The repertoire has about 97,000 distinct CDR3 sequences, more than 45% of them found once; the top ten carry 9.5% to 15%. This receptor was taken from a male donor with acne. V and J are TRBV7-9 and TRBJ2-7; 9 bases line up with TRBD2. Sequences were obtained from blood. CDR3 DNA sequence: TGTGCCAGCAGCAAACCGGGACTAGCTTACGAGCAGTACTTC. Translation: CASSKPGLAYEQYF.